A single sample is the source of the 8 T cell receptor beta chains below, sequenced in a study of cytomegalovirus exposure and HLA in healthy donors. TCRdb's copy holds only in-frame clones and misses some; the assay was immunoSEQ multiplex PCR. In the table there are some 210,000 clones, 80% to 90% of which are singletons. Sequencing used PBMCs. These receptors were taken from a young woman in good health and CMV-seropositive.

The V and J genes are TRBV10-2 and TRBJ2-7; TRBD2 matches 13 bases. The CDR3 contains 15 residues. The V segment lost 7 bases and the J segment 4 bases; nucleotides outside the gene matches: 7. Germline CDR1 reads WSHSY; CDR2 reads SAAADI. The DNA for the CDR3 is TGCGCCAGCACGCGGACTAGCGGGGGCAAATACGAGCAGTACTTC. The encoded protein is CASTRTSGGKYEQYF.

Here the CDR3 reads CASSAATGELFF. The CDR3 DNA reads as TGTGCCAGCAGCGCGGCCACCGGGGAGCTGTTTTTT. The chain links TRBV6-5 to TRBJ2-2, with no clear D. In germline, CDR1 is MNHEY, CDR2 SVGAGI. The V end lost 6 bases, the J end lost 4 bases, and 6 bases lay between the germline ends. The CDR3 has 12 residues.

This chain uses TRBV19 with TRBJ2-7; 11 bases map to TRBD2. The CDR3 sequence is 16 residues long. The junction had 4 bases not matched to a gene; V was cut back by 3 bases and J by 0 bases. In germline, CDR1 is LNHDA, CDR2 SQIVND (reference sequence). The CDR3 DNA sequence: TGTGCCAGTAGTATCCATGGGACTAGCGGCTCCTACGAGCAGTACTTC. Translated: CASSIHGTSGSYEQYF.

The chain is built from TRBV4-2 and TRBJ2-1; possible D gene TRBD2, 7 bases. V was pared by 1 base and J by 8 bases, with 15 bases between. In germline, CDR1 is LGHNA, CDR2 YNFKEQ. This CDR3 contains 15 residues. The CDR3 sequence is CASSQGWSGGHEQFF. In DNA, the CDR3 is TGTGCCAGCAGCCAAGGGTGGTCGGGGGGCCATGAGCAGTTCTTC.

The chain employs TRBV4-1 and TRBJ2-7; D is undetermined. This CDR3 region has 14 residues. CDR1 and CDR2 from the germline V gene are MGHRA and YSYEKL. V was pared by 1 base and J by 2 bases, with 9 bases between. This chain's CDR3 is CASSQGIPTYEQYF. The CDR3 region has the DNA TGCGCCAGCAGCCAAGGTATACCTACCTACGAGCAGTACTTC.

CDR3 DNA: TGTGCCAGCATTAGACTAGCGGGGGAGACCCAGTACTTC. Its protein product is CASIRLAGETQYF. The rearrangement joins TRBV2 to TRBJ2-5; TRBD2 matches 11 bases. The CDR3 spans 13 residues. Germline lookup yields CDR1 SNHLY and CDR2 FYNNEI. Trimming at V came to 7 bases and at J to 5 bases, leaving 3 bases not matched to a gene. Using reference TRBV2 and TRBJ2-5 for the parts outside the CDR3, the full variable domain is EPEVTQTPSHQVTQMGQEVILRCVPISNHLYFYWYRQILGQKVEFLVSFYNNEISEKSEIFDDQFSVERPDGSNFTLKIRSTKLEDSAMYFCASIRLAGETQYFGPGTRLLVL.

V is TRBV28 and J is TRBJ2-7; 7 bases are a match to TRBD1. V lost 5 bases to trimming and J lost 0 bases; unmatched junction nucleotides: 13. This CDR3 contains 17 residues. Germline-derived CDR1 and CDR2 are MDHEN and SYDVKM. This CDR3 is CASSPVRLRDSSYEQYF. CDR3 bases: TGTGCCAGCAGTCCCGTACGACTAAGGGACAGCTCCTACGAGCAGTACTTC.

The chain combines TRBV28 with TRBJ1-1; weak D call: TRBD1 (6 bases). The length of the CDR3 is 15 residues. The V and J ends lost 6 bases and 3 bases respectively, with 17 bases between them. Germline CDR1 and CDR2: MDHEN and SYDVKM. Written as DNA, the CDR3 is TGTGCCAGCAGAGGAGGGGGGGGGTGGTACACTGAAGCTTTCTTT. Protein sequence: CASRGGGGWYTEAFF.